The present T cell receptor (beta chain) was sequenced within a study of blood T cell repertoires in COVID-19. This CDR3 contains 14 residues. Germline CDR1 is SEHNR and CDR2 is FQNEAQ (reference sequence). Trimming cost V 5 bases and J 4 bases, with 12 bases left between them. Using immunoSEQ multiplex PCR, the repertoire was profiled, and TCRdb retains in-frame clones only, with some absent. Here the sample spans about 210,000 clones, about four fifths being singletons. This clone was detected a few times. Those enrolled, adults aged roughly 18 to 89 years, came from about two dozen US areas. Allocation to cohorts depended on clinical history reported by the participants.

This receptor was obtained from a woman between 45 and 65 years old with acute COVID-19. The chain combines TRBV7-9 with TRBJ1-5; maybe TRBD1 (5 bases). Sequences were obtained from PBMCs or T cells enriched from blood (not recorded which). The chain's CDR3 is CASSQDKGNQPQHF. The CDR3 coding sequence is TGTGCCAGCAGCCAAGACAAGGGGAATCAGCCCCAGCATTTT.